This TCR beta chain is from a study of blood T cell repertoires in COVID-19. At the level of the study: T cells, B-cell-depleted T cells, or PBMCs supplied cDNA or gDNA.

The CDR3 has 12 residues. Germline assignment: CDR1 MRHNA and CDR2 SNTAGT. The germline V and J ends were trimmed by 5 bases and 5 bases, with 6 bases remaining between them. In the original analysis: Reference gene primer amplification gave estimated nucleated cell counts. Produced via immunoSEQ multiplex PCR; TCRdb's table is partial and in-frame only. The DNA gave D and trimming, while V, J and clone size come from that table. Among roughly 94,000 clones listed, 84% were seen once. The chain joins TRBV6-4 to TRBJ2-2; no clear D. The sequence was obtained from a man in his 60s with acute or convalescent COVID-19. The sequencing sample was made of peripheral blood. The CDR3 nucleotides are TGTGCCAGCAGTCCCGGGACCGGGGAGCTGTTTTTT. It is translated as CASSPGTGELFF.